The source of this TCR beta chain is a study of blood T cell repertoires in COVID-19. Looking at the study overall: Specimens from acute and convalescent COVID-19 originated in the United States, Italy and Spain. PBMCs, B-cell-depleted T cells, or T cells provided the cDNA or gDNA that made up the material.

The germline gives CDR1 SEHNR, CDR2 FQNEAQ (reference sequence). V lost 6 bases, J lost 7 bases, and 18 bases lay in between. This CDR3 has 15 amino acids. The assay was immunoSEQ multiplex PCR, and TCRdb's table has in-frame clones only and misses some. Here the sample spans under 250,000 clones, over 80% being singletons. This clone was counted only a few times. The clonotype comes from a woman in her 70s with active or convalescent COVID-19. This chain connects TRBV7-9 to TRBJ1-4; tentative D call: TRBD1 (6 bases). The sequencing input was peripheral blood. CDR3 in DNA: TGTGCCAGCAGTACCCAGGGGTCTGGAGGTGAAAAACTGTTTTTT. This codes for CASSTQGSGGEKLFF.